This TCR beta chain appears in the sequencing data of a study of beta chain features in type 1 diabetes. The wider study: Investigators examined under 140 million sorted cells across all samples.

With 5 bases clipped from V and 5 bases from J, the junction kept 10 bases outside the gene matches. The germline V gene encodes CDR1 KGHSH and CDR2 LQKENI. This CDR3 spans 16 amino acids. As concerns this clone: The antigen is not known.

What was sequenced were expressed TCRB transcripts, since all of the isolated RNA had been reverse transcribed. Naive, central memory and regulatory T cell samples yielded a few million reads on average. Profiled with immunoSEQ multiplex PCR; TCRdb holds only in-frame clones, not every one. The sample lists tens of thousands of clones, about 50% occurring once. Study-level findings and limits: For patients, the naive, central memory and Treg TCRB repertoires appeared more alike than for healthy donors. Type 1 diabetes patients showed a moderate but significant shortening of TCRB CDR3s in all four CD4+ subsets.

V gene TRBV18 combines with J gene TRBJ1-5; 9 bases match TRBD1. Sequenced input: central memory CD4+ T cells from blood. The sequence came from a man aged 25 to 45 with type 1 diabetes. The CDR3 region has the DNA TGTGCCAGCTCAGCTTATATGACAGGGGGGGATCAGCCCCAGCATTTT. It translates to CASSAYMTGGDQPQHF.